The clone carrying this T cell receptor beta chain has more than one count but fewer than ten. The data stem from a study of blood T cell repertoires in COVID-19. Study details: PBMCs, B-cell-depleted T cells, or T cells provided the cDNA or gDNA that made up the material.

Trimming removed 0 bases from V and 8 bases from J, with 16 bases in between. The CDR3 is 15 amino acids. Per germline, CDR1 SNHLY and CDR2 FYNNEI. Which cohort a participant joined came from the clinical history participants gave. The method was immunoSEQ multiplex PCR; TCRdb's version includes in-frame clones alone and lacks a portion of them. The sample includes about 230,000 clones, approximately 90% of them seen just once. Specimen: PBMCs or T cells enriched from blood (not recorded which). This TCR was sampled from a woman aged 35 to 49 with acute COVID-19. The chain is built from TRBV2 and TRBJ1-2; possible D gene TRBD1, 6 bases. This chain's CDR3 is CASSEALGTSGGYTF. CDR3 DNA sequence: TGTGCCAGCAGTGAAGCGCTGGGGACATCGGGGGGCTACACCTTC.